This TCR beta chain comes out of a study of circulating and synovial CD4+ cells in juvenile arthritis. Trimming at V came to 6 bases and at J to 4 bases, leaving 7 bases not matched to a gene. Germline V gene lookup returns CDR1 MNHEY and CDR2 SMNVEV (reference sequence). CDR3 length: 14 amino acids. Broader study findings: These blood cells shared more CDR3 sequences with synovium than bulk blood.

To note about this clone: The antigen remains undetermined.

Repertoires were generated with immunoSEQ multiplex PCR, while TCRdb's copy carries only in-frame clones and drops some. The sample includes tens of thousands of clones, roughly 94% of them seen just once. Sample: CD4+ T cells from blood. The J gene is TRBJ1-2, the V gene TRBV27; TRBD1 agrees at 8 bases. The receptor comes from a human donor with juvenile idiopathic arthritis. CDR3 in amino acids: CASRSVDRGYGYTF. The CDR3 DNA reads TGTGCCAGCAGGAGCGTAGACAGGGGCTATGGCTACACCTTC.